What follows is one T cell receptor beta chain and its context. Which antigen it targets is not known. Base qualities are missing; no much larger clone stands one base away. These data originate in a study of cytomegalovirus exposure and HLA in healthy donors (dated by TCRdb to about 2017). Study-wide context: The 666 repertoires of the first cohort and the 120 or so validation repertoires were produced on the same platform, according to a later analysis. The study combined high-throughput TCR immunosequencing, statistical association of individual TCRs with disease status, and machine learning to predict cytomegalovirus infection status. Along with the roughly 670-subject first cohort, a separate validation cohort of around 120 different subjects was used. The aim of the study was to test whether cataloging public T cell receptors could identify signatures of past pathogen exposure. The paper's findings and limits, for the study overall: A later analysis had no HLA typing for the validation cohort, so co-occurrence there was scored across all 110 or so repertoires. Cytomegalovirus status was reported to be diagnosed by the classifier with high specificity and sensitivity in both the original and validation cohorts. A few of the identified cytomegalovirus-associated TCR beta chains were confirmed in vitro to be specific for cytomegalovirus antigens. It was suggested by the authors that the approach could potentially be generalized to other disease states and immunological phenotypes. In a later analysis, TCRs clustered in the first cohort were found to also tend to co-occur in the roughly 130 validation repertoires, with approximately 94% of cluster scores above 0. The study gave a list of some 150 TCR beta chains associated with cytomegalovirus. While some public TCRs were present in many individuals, most TCR sequences turned up only very rarely across donors.

From the germline V gene, CDR1 is SQVTM and CDR2 is ANQGSEA. The germline V and J ends show losses of 6 bases and 5 bases respectively, and no gene match explains 15 bases of the junction. The CDR3 has 15 amino acids, counting the end cysteine and phenylalanine. Left in the record is the CDR3 DNA by itself, 45 bases read in frame from the first base. Separate from the approximately 700-subject first cohort, the validation cohort of about 110 subjects was the group to which the donors belonged. Library prep was done by the immunoSEQ multiplex PCR assay. The authors' pipeline ran thus. To diagnose cytomegalovirus status from the catalog of TCR beta chain sequences, a statistical classification framework was built. The clones in this table, taken by TCRdb from immuneACCESS, are in-frame only. Not every clone is retained; where verified, under half of the shortfall comes from an unresolved V gene, and the cause of the rest is unknown. V and J calls and clone size follow that table, whereas D and trimming were derived from the DNA. This sample has roughly 240,000 clones in its table, and about 87% of those were observed once. The ten largest make up about 3% of the sample.

This TCR came from a young man in good health and CMV-seronegative. Recombination connected TRBV29-1 to TRBJ1-2, and 7 junction bases match TRBD1. Sequenced material: PBMCs. The DNA sequence is given as TGCAGCGTCCCCGGGGGGGGACAGATAATATATGGCTACACCTTC. This sequence encodes CSVPGGGQIIYGYTF.